This T cell receptor beta chain was identified in a study of cytomegalovirus exposure and HLA in healthy donors. Study-wide results and limits: Follow-up analysis later connected one missense variant in DCLRE1C with trimming of TCR beta V- and J-genes. Later examination showed HLA-associated TCR beta chains had greater clonal expansion than equally common others.

V lost 1 base to trimming and J lost 5 bases, with 21 bases between them. This CDR3 comprises 17 residues. The germline V gene has CDR1 SGHAT and CDR2 FQNNGV. A word on this clone: Its antigen is still unknown.

The PCR was carried out with 60 Vbeta primers and 13 Jbeta primers. The table came from immunoSEQ multiplex PCR; TCRdb's copy has only in-frame clones and leaves some out. Among about 150,000 clones listed, 55% to 70% were seen once. The chain employs TRBV11-2 and TRBJ2-7, with D possibly TRBD2 on 7 matching bases. The clonotype was recovered from a woman aged 55-70 years in good health and CMV-seropositive. Sequenced: PBMCs. The CDR3 region is CASSLVLGLGGLNEQYF. The CDR3 DNA follows: TGTGCCAGCAGCTTAGTATTGGGGTTGGGGGGGCTCAACGAGCAGTACTTC.